This T cell receptor beta chain was obtained from a study of blood T cell repertoires in COVID-19. Original processing notes: Reference gene primer amplification in the assay estimated nucleated cell counts. The protocol was immunoSEQ multiplex PCR, while the TCRdb copy is restricted to in-frame clones and leaves out a portion. V and J calls and clone size follow that table, whereas D and trimming were derived from the DNA. The sample includes about 250,000 clones, approximately 83% of them seen just once. The CDR3 sequence is 16 residues long. From germline, CDR1 is MDHEN and CDR2 SYDVKM. The ends were cut back, 5 bases at V and 1 base at J, with 14 bases in the middle.

The source of this sequence is a man older than 75 with acute or convalescent COVID-19. The material sequenced was peripheral blood. V is TRBV28 and J is TRBJ2-2; the D gene is possibly TRBD2 (6 bases). CDR3: CASSPRRGLNTGELFF. Written as DNA, the CDR3 is TGTGCCAGCAGTCCCCGACGGGGGTTGAACACCGGGGAGCTGTTTTTT.